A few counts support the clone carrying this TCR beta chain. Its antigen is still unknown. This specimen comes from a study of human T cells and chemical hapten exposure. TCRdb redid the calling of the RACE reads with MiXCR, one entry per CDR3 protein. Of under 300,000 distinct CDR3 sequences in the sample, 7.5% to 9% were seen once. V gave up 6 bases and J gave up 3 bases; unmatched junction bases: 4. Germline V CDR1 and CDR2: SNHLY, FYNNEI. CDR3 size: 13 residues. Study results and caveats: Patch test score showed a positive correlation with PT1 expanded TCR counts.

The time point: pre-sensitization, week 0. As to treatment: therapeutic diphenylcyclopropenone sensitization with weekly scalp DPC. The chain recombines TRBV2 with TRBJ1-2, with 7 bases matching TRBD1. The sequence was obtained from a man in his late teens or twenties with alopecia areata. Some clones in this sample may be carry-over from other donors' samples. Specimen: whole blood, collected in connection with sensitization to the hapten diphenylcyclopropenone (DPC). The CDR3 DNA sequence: TGTGCCAGCAGCAAGGGGACAGACTATGGCTACACCTTC. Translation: CASSKGTDYGYTF.